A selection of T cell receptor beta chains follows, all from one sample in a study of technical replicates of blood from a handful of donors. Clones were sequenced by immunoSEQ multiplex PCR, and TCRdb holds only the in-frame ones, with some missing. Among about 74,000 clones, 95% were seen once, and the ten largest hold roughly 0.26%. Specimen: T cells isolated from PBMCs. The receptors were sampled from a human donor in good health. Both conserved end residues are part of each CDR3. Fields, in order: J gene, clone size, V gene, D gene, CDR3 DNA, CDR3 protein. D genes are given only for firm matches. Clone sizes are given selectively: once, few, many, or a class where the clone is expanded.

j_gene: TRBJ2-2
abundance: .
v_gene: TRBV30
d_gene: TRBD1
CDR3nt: TGTGCCTGGAGTACCCAGGGGGCGCTTTTCACCGGGGAGCTGTTTTTT
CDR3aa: CAWSTQGALFTGELFF

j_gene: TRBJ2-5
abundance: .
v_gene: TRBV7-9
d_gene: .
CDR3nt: TGTGCCAGCAGCTTAGCGGGGGCTACGAAGACCCAGTACTTC
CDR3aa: CASSLAGATKTQYF

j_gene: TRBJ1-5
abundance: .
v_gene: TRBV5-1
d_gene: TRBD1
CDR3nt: TGCGCCAGCAGCTTGACGGGACAGGGAAATCAGCCCCAGCATTTT
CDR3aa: CASSLTGQGNQPQHF

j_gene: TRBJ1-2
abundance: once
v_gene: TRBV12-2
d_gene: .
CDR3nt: TGTGCAAGTCGCCTAGATACAACGCCGGGACAGGAGTCGTCGAACTATGGCTACACCTTC
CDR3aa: CASRLDTTPGQESSNYGYTF

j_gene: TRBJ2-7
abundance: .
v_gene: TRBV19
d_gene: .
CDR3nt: TGTGCCAGTAGTATCTCAGCCGCGGCGGTCTCCTACGAGCAGTACTTC
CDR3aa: CASSISAAAVSYEQYF

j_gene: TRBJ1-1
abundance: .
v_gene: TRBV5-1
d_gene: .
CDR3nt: TGCGCCAGCAGCTTGGCCCTTTCCATGCTCGGCACTGAAGCTTTCTTT
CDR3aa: CASSLALSMLGTEAFF

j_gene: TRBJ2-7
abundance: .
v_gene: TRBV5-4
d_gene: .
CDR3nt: TGTGCCAGCAGCGTCCGGACAGATTACGAGCAGTACTTC
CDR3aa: CASSVRTDYEQYF

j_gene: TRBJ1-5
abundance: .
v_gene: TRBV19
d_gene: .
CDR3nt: TGTGCCAGTACCTCTGAGCGGGGGGGCTGGCAGCCCCAGCATTTT
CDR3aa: CASTSERGGWQPQHF

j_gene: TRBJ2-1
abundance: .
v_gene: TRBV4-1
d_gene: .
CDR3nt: TGCGCCAGCAGCCCCCTCACGGGGGAGTCCTACAATGAGCAGTTCTTC
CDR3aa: CASSPLTGESYNEQFF

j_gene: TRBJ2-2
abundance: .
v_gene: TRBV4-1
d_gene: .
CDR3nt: TGCGCCAGCAGCCAAGGGGGCACGGTGAACACCGGGGAGCTGTTTTTT
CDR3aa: CASSQGGTVNTGELFF

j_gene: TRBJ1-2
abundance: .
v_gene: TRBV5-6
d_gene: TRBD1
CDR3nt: TGTGCCAGCAGCTTGATAGGGACAGGGGTTCAACGCTACACCTTC
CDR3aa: CASSLIGTGVQRYTF

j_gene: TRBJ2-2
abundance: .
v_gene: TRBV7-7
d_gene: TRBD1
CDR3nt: TGTGCTAGCAGCTGGGGACAGGGGGCTAACGGGGAGCTGTTTTTT
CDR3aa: CASSWGQGANGELFF

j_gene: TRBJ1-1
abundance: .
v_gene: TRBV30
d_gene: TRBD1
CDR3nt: TGTGCCTGGAGACCCGACAGGGGGCCCACTGAAGCTTTCTTT
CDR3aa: CAWRPDRGPTEAFF

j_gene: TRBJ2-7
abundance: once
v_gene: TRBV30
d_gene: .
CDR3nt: TGTGCCTGGACCCCAGGGGTTAGCCTTTACGAGCAGTACTTC
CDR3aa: CAWTPGVSLYEQYF

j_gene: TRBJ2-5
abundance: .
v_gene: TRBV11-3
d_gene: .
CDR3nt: TGTGCCAGCAGCTTAAGCATCCAAGAGACCCAGTACTTC
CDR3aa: CASSLSIQETQYF

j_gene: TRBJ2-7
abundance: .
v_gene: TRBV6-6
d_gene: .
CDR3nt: TGTGCCAGCAGTTTTGCCAGAGAGCAGTACTTC
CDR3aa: CASSFAREQYF

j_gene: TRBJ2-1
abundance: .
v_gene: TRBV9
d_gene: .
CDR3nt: TGTGCCAGCAGCGGGTGGGGGGAATCTGCGTGGAATGAGCAGTTCTTC
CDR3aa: CASSGWGESAWNEQFF

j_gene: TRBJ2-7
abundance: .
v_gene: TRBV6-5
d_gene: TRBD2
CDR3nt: TGTGCCAGCAGGGGATCGGGGGGCGAGCAGTACTTC
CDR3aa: CASRGSGGEQYF

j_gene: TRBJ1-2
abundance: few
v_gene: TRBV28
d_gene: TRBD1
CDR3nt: TGTGCCAGCAGCCTGACAGGGCGGTTTAATGGCTACACCTTC
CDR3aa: CASSLTGRFNGYTF

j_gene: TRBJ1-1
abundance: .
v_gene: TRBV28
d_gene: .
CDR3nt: TGTGCCAGCCGGGCCCCCGGGGGGGTTTCTGAAGCTTTCTTT
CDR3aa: CASRAPGGVSEAFF

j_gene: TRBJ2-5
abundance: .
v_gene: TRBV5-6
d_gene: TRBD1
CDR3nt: TGTGCCAGCAGCCCCCCGACAGGGAACCCCCAGTACTTC
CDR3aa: CASSPPTGNPQYF

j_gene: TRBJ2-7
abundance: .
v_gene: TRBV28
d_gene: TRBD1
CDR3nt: TGTGCCAGCAGCTCAGGGGGCAGTAACGGCTACGAGCAGTACTTC
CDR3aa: CASSSGGSNGYEQYF

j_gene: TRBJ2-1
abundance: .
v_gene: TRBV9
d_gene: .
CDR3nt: TGTGCCAGCAGCGTAGAACAGCGGGCGGTGTTGGGTGAGCAGTTCTTC
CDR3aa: CASSVEQRAVLGEQFF

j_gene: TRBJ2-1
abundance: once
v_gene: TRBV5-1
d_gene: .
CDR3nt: TGCGCCAGCAGCCTCGGACAGCAGGTCAATGAGCAGTTCTTC
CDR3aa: CASSLGQQVNEQFF

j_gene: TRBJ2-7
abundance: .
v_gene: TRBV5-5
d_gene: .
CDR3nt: TGTGCCAGCAGCTCCAACTACGAGCAGTACTTC
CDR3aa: CASSSNYEQYF

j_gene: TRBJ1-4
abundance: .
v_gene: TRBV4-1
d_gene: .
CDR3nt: TGCGCCAGTGAGGGCCTCAAGAGTGAAAAACTGTTTTTT
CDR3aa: CASEGLKSEKLFF

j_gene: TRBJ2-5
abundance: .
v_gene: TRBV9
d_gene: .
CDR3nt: TGTGCCAGCAGCGTAGCTTCGCGGGGTGAGACCCAGTACTTC
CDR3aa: CASSVASRGETQYF

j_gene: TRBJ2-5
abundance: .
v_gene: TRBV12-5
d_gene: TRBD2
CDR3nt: TGTGCTAGTGGTCCCGGGACTAGCGGGTCCGGAACCCAGTACTTC
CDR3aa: CASGPGTSGSGTQYF

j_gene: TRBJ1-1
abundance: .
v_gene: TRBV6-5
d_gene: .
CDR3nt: TGTGCCAGCAGTTACACCCATACAGGGCCGAACACTGAAGCTTTCTTT
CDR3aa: CASSYTHTGPNTEAFF

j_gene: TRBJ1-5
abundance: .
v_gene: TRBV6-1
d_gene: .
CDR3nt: TGTGCCAGCAGTGAGGAGAGCAAGAGGTTGGAGGCTCATCAGCCCCAGCATTTT
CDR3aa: CASSEESKRLEAHQPQHF

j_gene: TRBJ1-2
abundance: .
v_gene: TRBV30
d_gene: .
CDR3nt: TGTGCCTGGAGTGTACCAGGGGCGCATATTGTAAACTATGGCTACACCTTC
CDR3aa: CAWSVPGAHIVNYGYTF

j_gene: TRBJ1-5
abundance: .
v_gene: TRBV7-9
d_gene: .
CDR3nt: TGTGCCAGCAGCCCTACAGGGTACGCAGGTCAGCCCCAGCATTTT
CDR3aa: CASSPTGYAGQPQHF

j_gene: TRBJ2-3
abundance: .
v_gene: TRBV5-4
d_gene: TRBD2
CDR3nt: TGTGCCAGCAGCTCAGGACTAGCGGGGAGCACAGATACGCAGTATTTT
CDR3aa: CASSSGLAGSTDTQYF

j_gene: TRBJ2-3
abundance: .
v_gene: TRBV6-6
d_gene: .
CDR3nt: TGTGCCAGCAGTTACTTCGCAGATACGCAGTATTTT
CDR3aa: CASSYFADTQYF

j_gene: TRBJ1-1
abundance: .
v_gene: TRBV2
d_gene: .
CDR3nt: TGTGCCAGCAGTGCGCGCGGACAGAACACTGAAGCTTTCTTT
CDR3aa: CASSARGQNTEAFF

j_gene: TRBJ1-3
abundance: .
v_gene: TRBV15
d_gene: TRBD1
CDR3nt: TGTGCCACCAGCAGGACAGGGACTTCTGGAAACACCATATATTTT
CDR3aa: CATSRTGTSGNTIYF

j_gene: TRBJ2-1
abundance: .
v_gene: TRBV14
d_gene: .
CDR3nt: TGTGCCAGCAGCCCTGCGGGGGCCGTCCCATCTTTCGAGCAGTTCTTC
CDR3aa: CASSPAGAVPSFEQFF

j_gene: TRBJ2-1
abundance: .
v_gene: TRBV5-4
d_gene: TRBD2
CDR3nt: TGTGCCAGCAGCTCCGGGACTAGCGGGAGAATGGGGAATGAGCAGTTCTTC
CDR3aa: CASSSGTSGRMGNEQFF

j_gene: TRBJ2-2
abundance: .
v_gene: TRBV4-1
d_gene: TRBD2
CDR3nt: TGCGCCAGCAGCCCCCCTAGCGGGGCCGGGGAGCTGTTTTTT
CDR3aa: CASSPPSGAGELFF